The source of this TCR beta chain is a study of cytomegalovirus exposure and HLA in healthy donors. The method was immunoSEQ multiplex PCR; TCRdb's version includes in-frame clones alone and lacks a portion of them. The sample has about 360,000 clones; about nine tenths are singletons. Per the germline V gene, CDR1 is SGHRS and CDR2 is YFSETQ. The ends were cut back, 4 bases at V and 6 bases at J, with 18 bases in the middle. The CDR3 loop spans 15 amino acids. The sequence was collected from a woman under 30 in good health and CMV-seronegative. What was sequenced was PBMCs. The V and J genes are TRBV5-1 and TRBJ2-3; tentative D call: TRBD2 (5 bases). The CDR3 is CASSPGGPWRDTQYF. The CDR3 coding sequence is TGCGCCAGCAGCCCCGGAGGCCCCTGGAGGGATACGCAGTATTTT. Full variable domain (rest looked up from reference TRBV5-1 and TRBJ2-3): KAGVTQTPRYLIKTRGQQVTLSCSPISGHRSVSWYQQTPGQGLQFLFEYFSETQRNKGNFPGRFSGRQFSNSRSEMNVSTLELGDSALYLCASSPGGPWRDTQYFGPGTRLTVL.